The clone carrying this T cell receptor (beta chain) came up many times. The antigen remains unidentified. These data are taken from a study of T-cell memory formation after mild COVID-19. As for the study in general: There were largely donor-specific TCR clusters. General study results and limits: The second-wave clones peaking on day 37 were not confirmed as SARS-CoV-2-specific. A second wave expanding day 15 to 37 was CD4+-biased; contracting clones were balanced.

A single record per CDR3 protein comes from TCRdb applying MiXCR to the 5' RACE reads. The sample records 100,000 to 150,000 distinct CDR3 sequences, 5% to 6.5% being singletons. Trimming cost V 2 bases and J 10 bases, with 14 bases left between them. The CDR3 sequence is 14 residues long. Germline CDR1 reads LGHDT; CDR2 reads YNNKEL (reference sequence). Material for sequencing was PBMCs or a T cell subset sorted from them (not recorded which). V gene TRBV3-1 combines with J gene TRBJ1-4, with D unclear. This sequence originates from an adult woman who had mild COVID-19 (a few samples of this study predate the infection). Cell type and time point are not known. The CDR3 DNA reads TGTGCCAGCAGCCAAAGGAGGGTTCAAGGAAAACTGTTTTTT. Its translation: CASSQRRVQGKLFF.